The 25 T cell receptor beta chains below were found in one sample sequenced in a study of shared clonotypes between healthy human individuals. CD8 cells regarded as naive lacked CD45RO, were positively chosen for CCR7, and omitted terminally differentiated effector memory CD45RA+ cells. Sequencing was performed with immunoSEQ multiplex PCR; in TCRdb, only in-frame clones are kept and a portion is missing. This table has approximately 840,000 clones, just over 95% appearing once. Sequences were obtained from naive CD8+ T cells sorted from blood. The receptors originated from a man under 40 in good health.

The V call is TRBV11-2, the J call TRBJ2-1; 7 bases align to TRBD1. V lost 6 bases and J lost 6; bases outside the gene matches: 11. CDR1 and CDR2 (germline): SGHAT, FQNNGV. There are 15 residues in the CDR3. This chain's CDR3 is CASSEQGKGLNEQFF. The CDR3 coding sequence is TGTGCCAGCAGTGAACAGGGGAAAGGACTCAATGAGCAGTTCTTC.

The genes are TRBV15 and TRBJ1-2; D is ambiguous. CDR1 and CDR2 (germline): LNHNV, YYDKDF (reference sequence). The CDR3 consists of 15 residues. V was shortened by 2 bases and J by 0 bases, with 10 bases between the two germline ends. CDR3 sequence: CATSRSLESNYGYTF. The CDR3 coding sequence is TGTGCCACCAGCAGAAGCTTGGAATCTAACTATGGCTACACCTTC.

This chain joins TRBV27 and TRBJ2-3; D not certain. Trimming cost V 5 bases and J 3 bases, with 6 bases left between them. Germline V gene sequence: CDR1 MNHEY, CDR2 SMNVEV (reference sequence). The length of the CDR3 is 12 residues. The DNA of the CDR3 is TGTGCCAGCAGTACATTAACAGATACGCAGTATTTT. Translation gives CASSTLTDTQYF.

V gene TRBV6-1 combines with J gene TRBJ1-1; TRBD1 is a possible D gene (5 bases). Germline values: CDR1 MNHNS, CDR2 SASEGT. V lost 3 bases and J 5 bases, leaving 10 bases between the germline ends. This CDR3 is built from 13 residues. The chain's CDR3 is CASSDLGPTEAFF. DNA of the CDR3: TGTGCCAGCAGTGATTTGGGGCCGACTGAAGCTTTCTTT.

The rearrangement uses TRBV4-2 and TRBJ1-2, with D uncertain. Germline lookup yields CDR1 LGHNA and CDR2 YNFKEQ. This CDR3 region has 19 residues. With 0 bases removed from V and 1 base from J, the gap between germline ends came to 21 bases. CDR3 bases: TGTGCCAGCAGCCAAGAGACCGTTCGTTTAGGAGCTCGTAACTATGGCTACACCTTC. It translates to CASSQETVRLGARNYGYTF.

The chain links TRBV10-3 to TRBJ2-1; possibly TRBD2 for D (5 bases). The CDR3 sequence is 15 residues long. V gave up 10 bases and J gave up 2 bases, with 18 bases separating them. CDR1 is ENHRY, CDR2 SYGVKD, per germline. The CDR3 here is CATSDGIGAYNEQFF. The CDR3 DNA reads TGTGCCACCTCAGACGGGATTGGCGCCTACAATGAGCAGTTCTTC.

The J gene is TRBJ2-1, the V gene TRBV29-1; no reliable D call. The CDR3 spans 20 residues. Germline CDR1 and CDR2: SQVTM and ANQGSEA. V was pared by 4 bases and J by 0 bases, with 28 bases between. In DNA, the CDR3 is TGCAGCGTTGTATATGGGGATATGATACTTACCGAGAGCTCCTACAATGAGCAGTTCTTC. It specifies CSVVYGDMILTESSYNEQFF.

This rearrangement joins TRBV7-9 to TRBJ2-5; 9 bases align to TRBD1. The germline V gene encodes CDR1 SEHNR and CDR2 FQNEAQ (reference sequence). V lost 5 bases, J lost 4 bases, and 8 bases stayed unmatched. CDR3 size: 15 residues. DNA for the CDR3: TGTGCCAGCAGCCCTCGGGACAGGGTGAGAGAGACCCAGTACTTC. Translated, it gives CASSPRDRVRETQYF.

This clone was seen just once. The chain uses TRBV11-2 and TRBJ2-7, with D maybe TRBD2 (6 bases). V was trimmed by 1 base and J by 7 bases, leaving 17 bases between them. Germline loops: CDR1 SGHAT, CDR2 FQNNGV. The CDR3 has 15 residues. The CDR3 spells CASSLALGAGGEQYF. The CDR3 DNA reads as TGTGCCAGCAGCTTAGCGCTCGGGGCCGGGGGTGAGCAGTACTTC.

This clone was seen only once. The gene calls are TRBV5-1 and TRBJ2-7; 11 bases agree with TRBD2. CDR1 is SGHRS, CDR2 YFSETQ, per germline. The CDR3 contains 18 residues. V shed 0 bases, J shed 3 bases, and the junction held 11 bases outside the gene matches. The CDR3, as DNA: TGCGCCAGCAGCTTGGGGGCGACTAGCGGGATCGTAAACTACGAGCAGTACTTC. Its translation: CASSLGATSGIVNYEQYF.

CDR3 DNA: TGTGCCGGAGCTGGGCAAGCCTACAATGAGCAGTTCTTC. It codes for CAGAGQAYNEQFF. J is TRBJ2-1 and V is TRBV30; D uncertain. V lost 8 bases to trimming and J lost 2 bases, with 13 bases between them. The CDR3 sequence is 13 residues long. Per the germline V gene, CDR1 is GTSNPN and CDR2 is SVGIG (reference sequence). Based on the CDR3 plus reference TRBV30 and TRBJ2-1, the full variable domain is SQTIHQWPATLVQPVGSPLSLECTVEGTSNPNLYWYRQAAGRGLQLLFYSVGIGQISSEVPQNLSASRPQDRQFILSSKKLLLSDSGFYLCAGAGQAYNEQFFGPGTRLTVL.

This clone was counted once. The chain links TRBV6-5 to TRBJ1-5, with D tentatively TRBD1 (6 bases). This CDR3 comprises 15 residues. The germline V gene has CDR1 MNHEY and CDR2 SVGAGI. The ends were cut back, 6 bases at V and 1 base at J, with 13 bases in the middle. The CDR3: CASSWTASSNQPQHF. The CDR3 nucleotides read TGTGCCAGCAGCTGGACAGCCTCAAGCAATCAGCCCCAGCATTTT.

The V gene is TRBV29-1, the J gene TRBJ2-3; D uncertain. The CDR3 is 13 residues long. In germline, CDR1 is SQVTM, CDR2 ANQGSEA. V shed 0 bases and J shed 3 bases, with 7 bases lying between them. The CDR3 here is CSVEDLGTDTQYF. DNA for the CDR3: TGCAGCGTTGAAGATCTAGGGACAGATACGCAGTATTTT.

The rearrangement uses TRBV18 and TRBJ2-5; maybe TRBD1 (5 bases). CDR3 size: 15 residues. Trimming took 2 bases from V and 4 from J, leaving 14 bases between them. Germline CDR1 is KGHSH and CDR2 is LQKENI. The CDR3 loop is CASSPRTHGSETQYF. The DNA of the CDR3 is TGTGCCAGCTCACCAAGGACACACGGGTCAGAGACCCAGTACTTC.

This chain links TRBV7-9 with TRBJ2-4; 12 nucleotides agree with TRBD2. Germline V gene lookup returns CDR1 SEHNR and CDR2 FQNEAQ (reference sequence). The CDR3 consists of 17 residues. Losses at the gene ends were 1 base for V and 1 base for J; bases not matched to a gene: 2. The CDR3 nucleotides read TGTGCCAGCAGCTTAGGACTAGCGGGAGTGGCCAAAAACATTCAGTACTTC. Its translation: CASSLGLAGVAKNIQYF.

On this clone: Other DNA sequences of this sample code for an identical CDR3. This rearrangement joins TRBV7-9 to TRBJ2-7, with 9 positions matching TRBD1. Germline CDR1 and CDR2: SEHNR and FQNEAQ (reference sequence). The CDR3 totals 12 residues. V shed 8 bases and J 5 bases; nucleotides not matched to a gene: 4. The CDR3 reads CASSRTGDEQYF. DNA for the CDR3: TGTGCCAGCTCCCGGACAGGGGACGAGCAGTACTTC.

The chain employs TRBV27 and TRBJ2-7; D assignment may be TRBD1 or TRBD2 (6 bases each). Germline CDR1 reads MNHEY; CDR2 reads SMNVEV (reference sequence). The CDR3 is made up of 14 amino acids. V lost 3 bases to trimming and J lost 3 bases, with 12 bases between them. CDR3 DNA sequence: TGTGCCAGCAGTTTTCAGGGGAGGATCTACGAGCAGTACTTC. Amino acid sequence: CASSFQGRIYEQYF.

This clone was picked up one time. The rearrangement joins TRBV10-1 to TRBJ2-7, with D possibly TRBD1 on 6 matching bases. The germline CDR1 and CDR2 sequences are WNHNN and SYGVQD (reference sequence). Trimming pared 4 bases from V and 5 bases from J, leaving 12 bases between. This CDR3 has 13 residues. The CDR3, as DNA: TGCGCCAGCAGTGCGGGACAATTCCACGAGCAGTACTTC. This gives the protein CASSAGQFHEQYF.

The chain carries TRBV30 and TRBJ2-1; 7 bases are shared with TRBD2. Germline values: CDR1 GTSNPN, CDR2 SVGIG (reference sequence). The CDR3 is 15 amino acids. V shed 0 bases and J 5 bases; nucleotides not matched to a gene: 7. CDR3 region: CAWSVRGGFHNEQFF. CDR3 bases: TGTGCCTGGAGTGTACGGGGAGGGTTCCACAATGAGCAGTTCTTC.

The chain links TRBV5-4 to TRBJ1-3; unclear D gene. CDR1 is SGHNT, CDR2 YYREEE, per germline (reference sequence). This CDR3 has 13 amino acids. Deletions cut 0 bases from V and 1 base from J, with 2 bases between. The CDR3 region has the DNA TGTGCCAGCAGCTTGGAGTCTGGAAACACCATATATTTT. Its protein product is CASSLESGNTIYF.

The chain combines TRBV4-3 with TRBJ1-2; D remains ambiguous. Trimming cost V 0 bases and J 6 bases, with 8 bases left between them. The CDR3 has 13 amino acids. Germline assignment: CDR1 LGHNA and CDR2 YSLEER. As DNA, the CDR3 is TGCGCCAGCAGCCAAGATTGGGCTCATGGCTACACCTTC. It encodes CASSQDWAHGYTF.

The chain is built from TRBV19 and TRBJ2-7, with TRBD2 as a possible D gene (6 bases). The germline V gene encodes CDR1 LNHDA and CDR2 SQIVND (reference sequence). V dropped 3 bases and J dropped 0 bases, with 12 bases sitting between them. The CDR3 is made up of 15 amino acids. The CDR3 loop is CASSIGKGGSYEQYF. CDR3 coding DNA: TGTGCCAGTAGTATCGGCAAGGGAGGCTCCTACGAGCAGTACTTC. The full variable domain, with the rest looked up from reference TRBV19 and TRBJ2-7, is DGGITQSPKYLFRKEGQNVTLSCEQNLNHDAMYWYRQDPGQGLRLIYYSQIVNDFQKGDIAEGYSVSREKKESFPLTVTSAQKNPTAFYLCASSIGKGGSYEQYFGPGTRLTVT.

The chain combines TRBV19 with TRBJ2-7, with no clear D. This CDR3 spans 11 amino acids. Trimming stripped 4 bases from V and 8 bases from J, with 9 bases between. Germline CDR1 is LNHDA and CDR2 is SQIVND (reference sequence). The CDR3 here is CASSSVTQQYF. The CDR3 DNA is TGTGCCAGTAGTAGTGTGACCCAGCAGTACTTC.

This chain connects TRBV5-5 to TRBJ1-1; tentative D call: TRBD1 (5 bases). The CDR3 is made up of 15 amino acids. V shed 1 base and J shed 3 bases, with 13 bases lying between them. The germline gives CDR1 SGHKS, CDR2 YYEKEE (reference sequence). The DNA for the CDR3 is TGTGCCAGCAGCTTGCTAGGGGAGCGAGACACTGAAGCTTTCTTT. As protein: CASSLLGERDTEAFF.

The chain combines TRBV7-6 with TRBJ2-1; weak D call: TRBD2 (5 bases). CDR1 SGHVS and CDR2 FNYEAQ come from the germline V gene. Trimming removed 5 bases at V and 1 base at J, with 15 bases between. The CDR3 totals 16 residues. CDR3 DNA sequence: TGTGCCAGCAGCAAACCCCGGACTGGTTCCTACAATGAGCAGTTCTTC. This sequence encodes CASSKPRTGSYNEQFF.